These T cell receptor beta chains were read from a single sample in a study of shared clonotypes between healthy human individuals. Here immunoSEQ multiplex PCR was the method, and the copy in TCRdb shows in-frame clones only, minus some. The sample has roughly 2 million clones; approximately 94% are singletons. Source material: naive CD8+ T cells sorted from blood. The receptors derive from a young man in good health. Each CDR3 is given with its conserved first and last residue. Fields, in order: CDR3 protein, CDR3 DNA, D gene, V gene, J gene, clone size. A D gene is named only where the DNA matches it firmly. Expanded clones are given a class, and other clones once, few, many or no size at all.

CDR3: CASSPGPEDQPQHF
DNA: TGTGCCAGCAGCCCGGGACCGGAGGATCAGCCCCAGCATTTT
D: .
V: TRBV9
J: TRBJ1-5
size: .

CDR3: CASSHTGTGGTYEQYF
DNA: TGTGCCAGCAGCCACACCGGGACAGGGGGGACCTACGAGCAGTACTTC
D: TRBD1
V: TRBV13
J: TRBJ2-7
size: .

CDR3: CASSLGQGDLYEQYF
DNA: TGTGCCAGCAGCCTAGGACAGGGGGACCTATACGAGCAGTACTTC
D: TRBD1
V: TRBV7-9
J: TRBJ2-7
size: .

CDR3: CASSEGDRVDYGYTF
DNA: TGTGCCAGCAGTGAAGGGGATAGGGTCGACTATGGCTACACCTTC
D: .
V: TRBV6-1
J: TRBJ1-2
size: .

CDR3: CASSHPDRGPNQPQHF
DNA: TGCGCCAGCAGCCACCCGGACAGGGGGCCAAATCAGCCCCAGCATTTT
D: TRBD1
V: TRBV4-1
J: TRBJ1-5
size: once

CDR3: CASSQDSYSSYNEQFF
DNA: TGTGCCAGCAGCCAAGACAGTTATAGCTCCTACAATGAGCAGTTCTTC
D: .
V: TRBV4-2
J: TRBJ2-1
size: .

CDR3: CASSHRGSSTDTQYF
DNA: TGTGCCAGCAGCCACCGGGGGAGTAGCACAGATACGCAGTATTTT
D: .
V: TRBV7-3
J: TRBJ2-3
size: .

CDR3: CASSESSKGWVSYEQYF
DNA: TGCGCCAGCAGTGAGTCCTCCAAGGGATGGGTCTCCTACGAGCAGTACTTC
D: .
V: TRBV10-2
J: TRBJ2-7
size: .

CDR3: CASSWDRQETQYF
DNA: TGTGCCAGCAGCTGGGACAGACAAGAGACCCAGTACTTC
D: TRBD1
V: TRBV13
J: TRBJ2-5
size: .

CDR3: CASSFGQASGELFF
DNA: TGTGCCAGCAGCTTTGGACAGGCGTCCGGGGAGCTGTTTTTT
D: TRBD1
V: TRBV11-2
J: TRBJ2-2
size: .

CDR3: CASSGGRNYEQYF
DNA: TGTGCCAGCAGCGGTGGCAGAAACTACGAGCAGTACTTC
D: .
V: TRBV2
J: TRBJ2-7
size: .

CDR3: CASSFAGTGNTIYF
DNA: TGTGCCAGCAGTTTCGCGGGTACTGGAAACACCATATATTTT
D: .
V: TRBV28
J: TRBJ1-3
size: .

CDR3: CASSQDLRTSGGNEQFF
DNA: TGCGCCAGCAGCCAAGATCTCAGGACTAGCGGAGGAAATGAGCAGTTCTTC
D: TRBD2
V: TRBV4-3
J: TRBJ2-1
size: .

CDR3: CASSLDFLSYNEQFF
DNA: TGCGCCAGCAGCCTAGACTTTCTCTCCTACAATGAGCAGTTCTTC
D: .
V: TRBV4-1
J: TRBJ2-1
size: .

CDR3: CASSLGPADEQYF
DNA: TGTGCCAGCAGCTTGGGTCCGGCGGACGAGCAGTACTTC
D: .
V: TRBV5-6
J: TRBJ2-7
size: .

CDR3: CASGQGAGNTIYF
DNA: TGTGCCAGCGGACAGGGGGCTGGAAACACCATATATTTT
D: TRBD1
V: TRBV25-1
J: TRBJ1-3
size: .

CDR3: CASSDGWGPYGYTF
DNA: TGTGCCAGTAGTGACGGTTGGGGGCCCTATGGCTACACCTTC
D: .
V: TRBV19
J: TRBJ1-2
size: .

CDR3: CAWSEGQGPEAFF
DNA: TGTGCCTGGAGTGAGGGACAGGGGCCTGAAGCTTTCTTT
D: TRBD1
V: TRBV30
J: TRBJ1-1
size: .

CDR3: CASSQEEAGVLVTGELFF
DNA: TGCGCCAGCAGCCAAGAAGAGGCAGGGGTTCTTGTTACCGGGGAGCTGTTTTTT
D: .
V: TRBV4-3
J: TRBJ2-2
size: .

CDR3: CASSGDNQPQHF
DNA: TGTGCCAGCAGTGGCGACAATCAGCCCCAGCATTTT
D: .
V: TRBV28
J: TRBJ1-5
size: .

CDR3: CASSLPEGPAGGYTF
DNA: TGCGCCAGCAGCTTGCCGGAGGGCCCGGCCGGTGGCTACACCTTC
D: .
V: TRBV5-1
J: TRBJ1-2
size: .

CDR3: CASSSEADYEQYF
DNA: TGTGCCAGCAGTTCAGAGGCCGACTACGAGCAGTACTTC
D: .
V: TRBV27
J: TRBJ2-7
size: .

CDR3: CASSLSGQASYEQYF
DNA: TGTGCCAGCAGTTTATCGGGACAGGCATCCTACGAGCAGTACTTC
D: TRBD1
V: TRBV27
J: TRBJ2-7
size: .

CDR3: CASSLGLNYNEQFF
DNA: TGTGCCAGCAGCTTAGGACTGAACTACAATGAGCAGTTCTTC
D: .
V: TRBV7-2
J: TRBJ2-1
size: .

CDR3: CASSLDLGQSHEQYF
DNA: TGCGCCAGCAGCTTGGATCTCGGACAATCCCACGAGCAGTACTTC
D: .
V: TRBV5-1
J: TRBJ2-7
size: .

CDR3: CASSLRDNFNSPLHF
DNA: TGCGCCAGCAGTTTGAGGGATAATTTTAATTCACCCCTCCACTTT
D: .
V: TRBV10-2
J: TRBJ1-6
size: .

CDR3: CASSAGRALPSDEQYF
DNA: TGTGCCAGCAGCGCCGGGAGGGCCCTCCCTTCGGACGAGCAGTACTTC
D: TRBD2
V: TRBV7-8
J: TRBJ2-7
size: .

CDR3: CASIRTPGQVFQPQHF
DNA: TGTGCCAGCATTCGAACACCGGGACAGGTCTTTCAGCCCCAGCATTTT
D: TRBD1
V: TRBV6-6
J: TRBJ1-5
size: .

CDR3: CASSPSSGSASYNEQFF
DNA: TGTGCCAGCAGCCCAAGTAGCGGGAGCGCCTCCTACAATGAGCAGTTCTTC
D: TRBD2
V: TRBV7-9
J: TRBJ2-1
size: .

CDR3: CSVDQGGSNYGYTF
DNA: TGCAGCGTGGATCAAGGGGGCTCTAACTATGGCTACACCTTC
D: TRBD1
V: TRBV29-1
J: TRBJ1-2
size: .

CDR3: CAISFSDKVSGNTIYF
DNA: TGTGCCATCAGTTTCTCGGACAAGGTATCTGGAAACACCATATATTTT
D: .
V: TRBV10-3
J: TRBJ1-3
size: once

CDR3: CASSSSGTSGGFGLYEQYF
DNA: TGTGCCAGCAGCTCGAGCGGGACTAGCGGGGGATTTGGTTTATACGAGCAGTACTTC
D: TRBD2
V: TRBV7-9
J: TRBJ2-7
size: once

CDR3: CASSASGYYNEQFF
DNA: TGTGCCAGCTCGGCTAGCGGGTATTACAATGAGCAGTTCTTC
D: TRBD2
V: TRBV11-2
J: TRBJ2-1
size: .

CDR3: CASSRLAGVFNEQFF
DNA: TGTGCCAGCAGTCGACTAGCGGGAGTGTTCAATGAGCAGTTCTTC
D: TRBD2
V: TRBV5-6
J: TRBJ2-1
size: .